The T cell receptor (beta chain) described here comes from a study of regulatory T cells in long-lasting Graves disease. Study details: Graves' patients (newly diagnosed) had been on antithyroid drugs under 3 months. General study points: Analysis covered peripheral blood alone, not thyroid tissue.

Construction of the TCR beta libraries employed iRepertoire HTBI primers in conjunction with Arm-PCR of CDR3 regions. One entry per CDR3 protein results from TCRdb running MiXCR on the multiplex PCR reads. The sample shows about 540,000 distinct CDR3 sequences, roughly 14% of them seen only once. The CDR3 is made up of 14 amino acids. The V and J ends lost 2 bases and 0 bases respectively, with 8 bases between them. This clonotype has a count of ten or more. Its target is unknown. Regarding time point: newly diagnosed GD, antithyroid drugs for less than 3 months. RNA extracted from PBMCs served as the sequencing template. This sample also appeared in a second study, on T cells in Graves' hyperthyroidism and ophthalmopathy. As that report states: Every diagnosis used clinical symptoms, serum thyroxine and TRAb, thyroid ultrasound and orbital computed tomography.

The sequenced sample was peripheral blood mononuclear cells (PBMCs), obtained at new diagnosis, from a patient treated with antithyroid drugs. The TCR was taken from a man in his thirties or forties with Graves disease. The V gene is TRBV12-3 or TRBV12-4, the J gene TRBJ2-7; D uncertain. CDR3 DNA: TGTGCCAGCAGTTTAAGCAAGAGCTCCTACGAGCAGTACTTC. Amino acid sequence: CASSLSKSSYEQYF.